These 27 T cell receptor beta chains originate from one sample sequenced in a study of T cells in localized non-small cell lung cancer. Profiled with immunoSEQ multiplex PCR; TCRdb holds only in-frame clones, not every one. The top ten hold 2% to 2.5% of the sample, which has roughly 35,000 clones, about 92% seen once. The sequences come from peripheral blood, collected before any cancer treatment. The receptors were gathered from an older female donor with stage I lung adenocarcinoma.

The V gene is TRBV28, the J gene TRBJ2-4; D gene uncertain. This CDR3 is 12 amino acids long. Deletions cut 8 bases from V and 7 bases from J, with 12 bases between. Germline CDR1 MDHEN, CDR2 SYDVKM. This CDR3 is CASGIGMNIQYF. The CDR3 bases are TGTGCCAGCGGGATAGGGATGAACATTCAGTACTTC.

This chain connects TRBV6-1 to TRBJ2-7; the D gene is possibly TRBD1 (5 bases). Trimming pared 0 bases from V and 4 bases from J, leaving 10 bases between. The length of the CDR3 is 14 residues. CDR1 is MNHNS, CDR2 SASEGT, per germline. Here the CDR3 reads CASSEARRGYEQYF. The CDR3 nucleotides are TGTGCCAGCAGTGAAGCCCGAAGGGGATACGAGCAGTACTTC.

The chain recombines TRBV6-1 with TRBJ1-1, with 10 bases lining up with TRBD1. Germline CDR1 reads MNHNS; CDR2 reads SASEGT. The CDR3 contains 12 residues. V lost 8 bases to trimming and J lost 11 bases; unmatched junction nucleotides: 8. The CDR3 nucleotides read TGTGCCAGCGACAGGGGGCTGATGGGGGCTTTCTTT. It encodes CASDRGLMGAFF.

This clone has just a few counts. The rearrangement links TRBV5-1 to TRBJ2-2; weak D call: TRBD1 (5 bases). CDR3 length: 17 amino acids. The germline V gene encodes CDR1 SGHRS and CDR2 YFSETQ. Trimming removed 4 bases at V and 8 bases at J, with 24 bases between. DNA for the CDR3: TGCGCCAGCAGCCCCCGCCCCGGACAAGCGTCAGCGGGGGAGCTGTTTTTT. It is translated as CASSPRPGQASAGELFF.

The CDR3 nucleotides are TGTGCCAGCTCACCACTCCGACAGGGGCCTGGGGAGACCCAGTACTTC. This encodes CASSPLRQGPGETQYF. The V and J genes are TRBV18 and TRBJ2-5; 8 bases match TRBD1. Trimming cost V 1 base and J 5 bases; bases outside gene matches: 9. CDR3 length: 16 residues. Germline CDR1 is KGHSH and CDR2 is LQKENI.

The chain couples TRBV5-1 to TRBJ2-7, with TRBD2 matching over 8 bases. The junction had 2 bases not matched to a gene; V was cut back by 0 bases and J by 0 bases. CDR3 length: 15 residues. The germline V gene has CDR1 SGHRS and CDR2 YFSETQ. The CDR3 DNA follows: TGCGCCAGCAGCTTGGTAGCGGGGAGCTCCTACGAGCAGTACTTC. Translating gives CASSLVAGSSYEQYF.

J is TRBJ2-7 and V is TRBV5-4; TRBD2 matches at 9 bases. Unmatched junction bases numbered 10, after V lost 0 bases and J lost 6 bases. Looked up from germline, CDR1 is SGHNT and CDR2 is YYREEE (reference sequence). This CDR3 is 16 amino acids long. CDR3 DNA sequence: TGTGCCAGCAGCTTGGCCAGGTCTAGCGGGGTAAGCGAGCAGTACTTC. Its protein is CASSLARSSGVSEQYF.

Points on this clone: Other DNA sequences of this sample code for an identical CDR3. The CDR3: CAWSVDVVGGRGYTF. CDR3 in DNA: TGTGCCTGGAGTGTGGATGTGGTAGGGGGGCGGGGCTACACCTTC. V usage is TRBV30 and J usage is TRBJ1-2; a possible D gene is TRBD1 (6 bases). Trimming left V 0 bases short and J 8 bases short, with 19 bases between. The CDR3 is made up of 15 amino acids. Looked up from germline, CDR1 is GTSNPN and CDR2 is SVGIG (reference sequence). Full variable domain (missing parts from reference TRBV30 and TRBJ1-2): SQTIHQWPATLVQPVGSPLSLECTVEGTSNPNLYWYRQAAGRGLQLLFYSVGIGQISSEVPQNLSASRPQDRQFILSSKKLLLSDSGFYLCAWSVDVVGGRGYTFGSGTRLTVV.

The V call is TRBV18, the J call TRBJ1-2, with D perhaps TRBD1 (5 bases). CDR1 and CDR2 from the germline V gene are KGHSH and LQKENI. The CDR3 runs to 14 residues. Between the trimmed V and J ends, which lost 3 bases and 5 bases, there was a span of 13 bases. CDR3 loop: CASSPPTAFYGYTF. For the CDR3, the DNA is TGTGCCAGCTCACCTCCGACAGCCTTTTATGGCTACACCTTC.

V and J are TRBV5-5 and TRBJ1-1, with 9 bases lining up with TRBD1. V lost 4 bases, J lost 5 bases, and 9 bases stayed unmatched. The CDR3 runs 15 residues. Germline V CDR1 and CDR2: SGHKS, YYEKEE (reference sequence). The CDR3 loop reads CASSQGQGGFTEAFF. CDR3 nucleotides: TGTGCCAGCAGCCAGGGACAGGGAGGCTTTACTGAAGCTTTCTTT.

Only one count was recorded for this clone. The chain's CDR3 is CASSTGGFSTDTQYF. In DNA, the CDR3 is TGTGCCAGCAGTACGGGGGGATTTAGCACAGATACGCAGTATTTT. V usage is TRBV7-2 and J usage is TRBJ2-3; 7 positions match TRBD2. The CDR3 length is 15 residues. With 6 bases clipped from V and 0 bases from J, the junction kept 6 bases outside the gene matches. Germline values: CDR1 SGHTA, CDR2 FQGNSA.

This chain links TRBV6-1 with TRBJ1-5, with D unclear. Trimming cost V 2 bases and J 1 base, with 9 bases left between them. Germline CDR1 and CDR2: MNHNS and SASEGT. CDR3 length equals 15 residues. The CDR3 loop reads CASSEPPDSNQPQHF. Written as DNA, the CDR3 is TGTGCCAGCAGTGAACCCCCAGACAGCAATCAGCCCCAGCATTTT.

Only one count was recorded for this clone. This chain links TRBV29-1 with TRBJ2-7; unclear D gene. Deletions cut 5 bases from V and 0 bases from J, with 11 bases between. From germline, CDR1 is SQVTM and CDR2 ANQGSEA. This CDR3 spans 13 amino acids. For the CDR3, the DNA is TGCAGCGTTTCAGGAAGAGGCTCCTACGAGCAGTACTTC. The encoded protein is CSVSGRGSYEQYF.

This chain uses TRBV6-1 with TRBJ2-4, with D uncertain. This CDR3 is 16 amino acids long. V was cut by 3 bases and J by 0 bases, with 12 bases left in between. Germline lookup yields CDR1 MNHNS and CDR2 SASEGT. CDR3 protein: CASSDRTRLAKNIQYF. In nucleotides, the CDR3 is TGTGCCAGCAGTGATCGTACAAGACTAGCCAAAAACATTCAGTACTTC.

V usage is TRBV10-2 and J usage is TRBJ2-5; 10 bases fit TRBD1. Germline CDR1 is WSHSY and CDR2 is SAAADI. The CDR3 extends over 13 amino acids. V lost 8 bases and J lost 6; bases outside the gene matches: 6. CDR3 DNA sequence: TGCGCCAGCCTTGGGACAGGGGTACAGACCCAGTACTTC. This encodes CASLGTGVQTQYF.

The chain is built from TRBV6-6 and TRBJ2-7; 11 bases align to TRBD2. Germline CDR1 is MNHNY and CDR2 is SVGAGI (reference sequence). Trimming at V came to 6 bases and at J to 1 base, leaving 5 bases not matched to a gene. The CDR3 is 15 residues long. CDR3 amino acids: CASRSSSGGSYEQYF. CDR3 coding DNA: TGTGCCAGCAGATCCTCTAGCGGGGGGTCCTACGAGCAGTACTTC.

The J gene is TRBJ2-7, the V gene TRBV6-1, with D tentatively TRBD2 (6 bases). Germline CDR1 MNHNS, CDR2 SASEGT. The CDR3 runs to 15 residues. V lost 7 bases to trimming and J lost 3 bases, with 19 bases between them. CDR3 DNA sequence: TGTGCCAGCACCTCTTGGAGGGGCGCGGGCTACGAGCAGTACTTC. Protein: CASTSWRGAGYEQYF.

This chain joins TRBV7-9 and TRBJ2-5; 9 bases agree with TRBD1. With V trimmed by 4 bases and J by 1 base, 7 bases remained unmatched. In germline, CDR1 is SEHNR, CDR2 FQNEAQ (reference sequence). CDR3 length: 16 amino acids. CDR3 sequence (DNA): TGTGCCAGCAGCTCCAACAGGGGGCCCTTCCAAGAGACCCAGTACTTC. This sequence encodes CASSSNRGPFQETQYF.

The chain links TRBV18 to TRBJ1-2; a possible D gene is TRBD1 (6 bases). Trimming left V 3 bases short and J 4 bases short, with 15 bases between. Germline V gene lookup returns CDR1 KGHSH and CDR2 LQKENI. There are 15 residues in the CDR3. CDR3 DNA: TGTGCCAGCTCACCTTTGGACAGCCGAGGCTATGGCTACACCTTC. Translated, it gives CASSPLDSRGYGYTF.

J is TRBJ2-3 and V is TRBV5-5, with D perhaps matching TRBD2 (5 bases). The germline V gene has CDR1 SGHKS and CDR2 YYEKEE (reference sequence). The germline V and J ends were trimmed by 2 bases and 6 bases, with 13 bases remaining between them. CDR3 size: 14 residues. Here the CDR3 reads CASSLDPGEDTQYF. In DNA, the CDR3 is TGTGCCAGCAGCTTAGACCCCGGGGAGGATACGCAGTATTTT. The full variable domain, in which reference TRBV5-5 and TRBJ2-3 provide the parts outside the CDR3, is DAGVTQSPTHLIKTRGQQVTLRCSPISGHKSVSWYQQVLGQGPQFIFQYYEKEERGRGNFPDRFSARQFPNYSSELNVNALLLGDSALYLCASSLDPGEDTQYFGPGTRLTVL.

J is TRBJ2-5 and V is TRBV6-1; no reliable D call. Germline V gene sequence: CDR1 MNHNS, CDR2 SASEGT. The ends were cut back, 0 bases at V and 5 bases at J, with 13 bases in the middle. This CDR3 contains 15 residues. CDR3 DNA sequence: TGTGCCAGCAGTGAAGCTGTAAAGGGATCGGAGACCCAGTACTTC. Translated: CASSEAVKGSETQYF.

This chain joins TRBV10-3 and TRBJ1-4; TRBD1 agrees at 7 bases. This CDR3 has 15 residues. The germline V gene has CDR1 ENHRY and CDR2 SYGVKD. Losses at the gene ends were 4 bases for V and 4 bases for J; bases not matched to a gene: 6. CDR3 in DNA: TGTGCCATCAGTGGGACAGGTTTGGGTAATGAAAAACTGTTTTTT. Translation gives CAISGTGLGNEKLFF.

The rearrangement uses TRBV28 and TRBJ2-7; TRBD1 matches 8 bases. Germline V gene sequence: CDR1 MDHEN, CDR2 SYDVKM. The V gene end was trimmed by 5 bases and the J gene end by 4 bases; junction bases not matched to a gene: 7. This CDR3 spans 14 amino acids. CDR3 sequence (DNA): TGTGCCAGCAGTCCCACAGGGGGGCCGTACGAGCAGTACTTC. Protein sequence: CASSPTGGPYEQYF.

This chain connects TRBV25-1 to TRBJ1-4; D not resolved. V was trimmed by 4 bases and J by 4 bases, leaving 10 bases between them. This CDR3 region has 14 residues. The germline gives CDR1 MGHDK, CDR2 SYGVNS. DNA of the CDR3: TGTGCCAGCAGTGGCAGGAGACATAATGAAAAACTGTTTTTT. Translated, it gives CASSGRRHNEKLFF.

The genes are TRBV10-3 and TRBJ2-1, with 12 positions matching TRBD2. Trimming removed 8 bases from V and 4 bases from J; junction bases left unmatched: 6. The CDR3 totals 15 residues. Germline values: CDR1 ENHRY, CDR2 SYGVKD. The CDR3 region has the DNA TGTGCCATCGGGGCTAGCGGGGGGGTTTACAATGAGCAGTTCTTC. Encoded protein: CAIGASGGVYNEQFF.

This clone was seen a few times. This sequence joins TRBV27 and TRBJ1-6, with D perhaps matching TRBD1 (5 bases). The V and J ends lost 4 bases and 12 bases respectively, with 22 bases between them. The CDR3 extends over 16 amino acids. CDR1 and CDR2 (germline): MNHEY, SMNVEV (reference sequence). The CDR3 is CASSSGFRGTGVPLHF. CDR3 DNA: TGTGCCAGCAGTTCTGGGTTTCGCGGGACCGGGGTACCCCTCCACTTT.

This chain joins TRBV7-2 and TRBJ1-1, with D hard to call. The CDR3 spans 15 residues. The germline V and J ends were trimmed by 2 bases and 0 bases, with 10 bases remaining between them. Germline-derived CDR1 and CDR2 are SGHTA and FQGNSA. CDR3 nucleotide sequence: TGTGCCAGCAGCTTAAATCTTCTAGTGAACACTGAAGCTTTCTTT. Protein: CASSLNLLVNTEAFF. The variable domain in full, completed from reference TRBV7-2 and TRBJ1-1, reads GAGVSQSPSNKVTEKGKDVELRCDPISGHTALYWYRQSLGQGLEFLIYFQGNSAPDKSGLPSDRFSAERTGGSVSTLTIQRTQQEDSAVYLCASSLNLLVNTEAFFGQGTRLTVV.